What follows are 26 T cell receptor beta chains derived from one specimen sequenced in a study of blood T cell repertoires in COVID-19. Sequencing was performed with immunoSEQ multiplex PCR; in TCRdb, only in-frame clones are kept and a portion is missing. Of fewer than 250,000 clones in the sample, less than 90% were seen once. The sequenced sample was PBMCs or T cells enriched from blood (not recorded which). The receptor source for this set is a middle-aged woman who had recovered from COVID-19.

The rearrangement links TRBV19 to TRBJ1-3; weak D call: TRBD1 (6 bases). Per germline, CDR1 LNHDA and CDR2 SQIVND (reference sequence). There are 15 residues in the CDR3. Between the trimmed V and J ends, which lost 6 bases and 4 bases, there was a span of 16 bases. The CDR3 region has the DNA TGTGCCAGTAGGGGACGGACAGCACCCGGAAACACCATATATTTT. Protein sequence: CASRGRTAPGNTIYF.

The chain links TRBV12-5 to TRBJ2-1; D perhaps matches TRBD1 (6 bases). Germline lookup yields CDR1 LGHNT and CDR2 FRNRAP. Trimming pared 7 bases from V and 9 bases from J, leaving 16 bases between. The CDR3 runs to 13 residues. The CDR3 nucleotides are TGTGCTAGTGCCGGAAGAGGGGGTCGTGAGCAGTTCTTC. Residues: CASAGRGGREQFF.

This clone was counted a few times. The rearrangement uses TRBV6-5 and TRBJ2-5, with TRBD2 matching over 9 bases. The V gene end was trimmed by 0 bases and the J gene end by 2 bases; junction bases not matched to a gene: 1. Germline lookup yields CDR1 MNHEY and CDR2 SVGAGI. The CDR3 length is 15 residues. The CDR3 bases are TGTGCCAGCAGTTACTCGACTAGCGGACAAGAGACCCAGTACTTC. It codes for CASSYSTSGQETQYF.

The chain couples TRBV7-9 to TRBJ2-1; possible D gene TRBD2, 5 bases. Germline values: CDR1 SEHNR, CDR2 FQNEAQ (reference sequence). The CDR3 sequence is 16 residues long. V dropped 2 bases and J dropped 0 bases, with 11 bases sitting between them. The CDR3 protein is CASSLIASSSYNEQFF. CDR3 DNA sequence: TGTGCCAGCAGCTTAATAGCGAGCAGCTCCTACAATGAGCAGTTCTTC.

A note on this clone: Different DNA sequences within this sample yield the same CDR3. The rearrangement links TRBV27 to TRBJ2-7; 8 bases map to TRBD2. V shed 3 bases, J shed 0 bases, and the junction held 1 base outside the gene matches. Germline CDR1 is MNHEY and CDR2 is SMNVEV (reference sequence). This CDR3 contains 14 residues. The CDR3 nucleotides read TGTGCCAGCAGTTTGAGCGGGAGCTCCTACGAGCAGTACTTC. Residues: CASSLSGSSYEQYF.

This clone has just one count. V usage is TRBV5-5 and J usage is TRBJ1-4; D not resolved. This CDR3 region has 14 residues. The germline V and J ends were trimmed by 1 base and 6 bases, with 10 bases remaining between them. CDR1 and CDR2 from the germline V gene are SGHKS and YYEKEE (reference sequence). Here the CDR3 reads CASSLFSADEKLFF. The CDR3 DNA reads TGTGCCAGCAGCTTGTTCAGCGCCGATGAAAAACTGTTTTTT.

The rearrangement uses TRBV7-3 and TRBJ2-2; possible D gene TRBD2, 6 bases. V gave up 2 bases and J gave up 3 bases, with 10 bases separating them. CDR1 and CDR2 (germline): SGHTA, FQGTGA. The CDR3 is 15 residues long. For the CDR3, the DNA is TGTGCCAGCAGCTTAGGTAGCGGATACACCGGGGAGCTGTTTTTT. Its protein product is CASSLGSGYTGELFF.

The chain is built from TRBV10-3 and TRBJ2-1; 7 nucleotides line up with TRBD2. The CDR3 runs to 14 residues. Trimming removed 4 bases from V and 4 bases from J; junction bases left unmatched: 4. CDR1 and CDR2 (germline): ENHRY, SYGVKD. The CDR3 protein is CAISGLATYNEQFF. Here the CDR3 DNA reads TGTGCCATCAGTGGACTAGCTACTTACAATGAGCAGTTCTTC.

The chain uses TRBV18 and TRBJ2-7; 11 bases match TRBD2. Germline CDR1 KGHSH, CDR2 LQKENI. Trimming at V came to 4 bases and at J to 6 bases, leaving 5 bases not matched to a gene. The CDR3 contains 14 residues. In nucleotides, the CDR3 is TGTGCCAGCTCACAGGGACTAGCGGTGGTCGAGCAGTACGTC. This translates into CASSQGLAVVEQYV.

This clone was observed once. The V call is TRBV7-9, the J call TRBJ2-1, with a weak D call TRBD1 (5 bases). This CDR3 has 12 residues. V shed 8 bases and J shed 7 bases, with 12 bases lying between them. Germline CDR1 and CDR2: SEHNR and FQNEAQ (reference sequence). As DNA, the CDR3 is TGTGCCAGCCACAATAGGGGAAATGAGCAGTTCTTC. Protein: CASHNRGNEQFF. Together with reference TRBV7-9 and TRBJ2-1, the CDR3 gives the full variable domain: DTGVSQNPRHKITKRGQNVTFRCDPISEHNRLYWYRQTLGQGPEFLTYFQNEAQLEKSRLLSDRFSAERPKGSFSTLEIQRTEQGDSAMYLCASHNRGNEQFFGPGTRLTVL.

The table lists this clone with a few counts. V usage is TRBV30 and J usage is TRBJ2-1; TRBD2 aligns across 12 bases. The trim removed 0 bases at V and 7 bases at J, leaving 7 bases unmatched. CDR3 length equals 16 residues. Per the germline V gene, CDR1 is GTSNPN and CDR2 is SVGIG (reference sequence). DNA for the CDR3: TGTGCCTGGAGTGTAGCCCTAGCGGGAGGGGGGAATGAGCAGTTCTTC. Translated, it gives CAWSVALAGGGNEQFF. Filled out from reference TRBV30 and TRBJ2-1, the complete variable domain reads SQTIHQWPATLVQPVGSPLSLECTVEGTSNPNLYWYRQAAGRGLQLLFYSVGIGQISSEVPQNLSASRPQDRQFILSSKKLLLSDSGFYLCAWSVALAGGGNEQFFGPGTRLTVL.

The J gene is TRBJ2-1, the V gene TRBV5-1, with 11 bases aligning to TRBD2. V dropped 4 bases and J dropped 4; count of bases not matched to a gene: 4. Per the germline V gene, CDR1 is SGHRS and CDR2 is YFSETQ. This CDR3 has 15 residues. The CDR3 loop is CASSVLAGVYNEQFF. DNA of the CDR3: TGCGCCAGCAGCGTACTAGCGGGAGTGTACAATGAGCAGTTCTTC.

In its sample, this clone was seen once. The chain couples TRBV20-1 to TRBJ2-7; no firm D call. Germline CDR1 and CDR2: DFQATT and SNEGSKA (reference sequence). Trimming cost V 3 bases and J 3 bases, with 9 bases left between them. The CDR3 is 12 amino acids. This chain's CDR3 is CSASWLGYEQYF. The DNA for the CDR3 is TGCAGTGCTAGTTGGCTAGGCTACGAGCAGTACTTC.

This clone was seen just once. CDR3 region: CASSGGDRNYGYTF. CDR3 in DNA: TGTGCCAGCAGTGGGGGAGACAGGAACTATGGCTACACCTTC. The chain is built from TRBV27 and TRBJ1-2; a possible D gene is TRBD1 (6 bases). V was trimmed by 5 bases and J by 2 bases, leaving 12 bases between them. The CDR3 runs 14 residues. Germline-derived CDR1 and CDR2 are MNHEY and SMNVEV (reference sequence).

This chain links TRBV6-5 with TRBJ1-4; D is possibly TRBD1 (5 bases). The CDR3 loop spans 13 amino acids. Between the trimmed V and J ends, which lost 6 bases and 12 bases, there was a span of 17 bases. Germline V gives CDR1 MNHEY, CDR2 SVGAGI. This chain's CDR3 is CASRKGSGDELFF. The CDR3 DNA is TGTGCCAGCAGGAAGGGGTCTGGGGATGAACTGTTTTTT.

The chain has TRBV9 and TRBJ2-7; 9 bases line up with TRBD2. CDR3 length equals 15 residues. Germline CDR1 reads SGDLS; CDR2 reads YYNGEE. With V trimmed by 4 bases and J by 8 bases, 13 bases remained unmatched. The CDR3 reads CASSPKEREASKQYF. CDR3 bases: TGTGCCAGCAGCCCCAAGGAGCGGGAGGCCTCCAAGCAGTACTTC. Complete variable domain (other parts from reference TRBV9 and TRBJ2-7): DSGVTQTPKHLITATGQRVTLRCSPRSGDLSVYWYQQSLDQGLQFLIQYYNGEERAKGNILERFSAQQFPDLHSELNLSSLELGDSALYFCASSPKEREASKQYFGPGTRLTVT.

This clone was seen a single time. The gene calls are TRBV5-1 and TRBJ1-2, with a tentative D call TRBD1 (6 bases). Trimming removed 5 bases from V and 3 bases from J, with 14 bases in between. This CDR3 region has 14 residues. Per the germline V gene, CDR1 is SGHRS and CDR2 is YFSETQ. The CDR3 region has the DNA TGCGCCAGCAGACCCAGGGACACCTACTATGGCTACACCTTC. Translating it yields CASRPRDTYYGYTF. The full variable domain, rest sourced from reference TRBV5-1 and TRBJ1-2, is KAGVTQTPRYLIKTRGQQVTLSCSPISGHRSVSWYQQTPGQGLQFLFEYFSETQRNKGNFPGRFSGRQFSNSRSEMNVSTLELGDSALYLCASRPRDTYYGYTFGSGTRLTVV.

V gene TRBV7-3 combines with J gene TRBJ2-7, with 13 nucleotides matching TRBD2. The CDR3 is 15 amino acids. V lost 2 bases, J lost 6 bases, and 4 bases stayed unmatched. Germline V gene sequence: CDR1 SGHTA, CDR2 FQGTGA. This CDR3 reads CASSLGTSGTLEQYF. The CDR3, as DNA: TGTGCCAGCAGCTTAGGGACTAGCGGGACCCTCGAGCAGTACTTC. The variable domain in full, with the rest retrieved from reference TRBV7-3 and TRBJ2-7, is GAGVSQTPSNKVTEKGKYVELRCDPISGHTALYWYRQSLGQGPEFLIYFQGTGAADDSGLPNDRFFAVRPEGSVSTLKIQRTERGDSAVYLCASSLGTSGTLEQYFGPGTRLTVT.

The chain employs TRBV20-1 and TRBJ2-5; D not certain. V lost 3 bases to trimming and J lost 3 bases, with 8 bases between them. The CDR3 has 12 amino acids. Germline-derived CDR1 and CDR2 are DFQATT and SNEGSKA (reference sequence). The CDR3 here is CSASHSKETQYF. CDR3 bases: TGCAGTGCTAGTCACTCGAAAGAGACCCAGTACTTC.

The chain combines TRBV9 with TRBJ2-1; 10 bases are shared with TRBD2. The CDR3 covers 15 residues. Germline loops: CDR1 SGDLS, CDR2 YYNGEE. The trim removed 4 bases at V and 5 bases at J, leaving 6 bases unmatched. DNA for the CDR3: TGTGCCAGCAGCCCCCGCCTAGCGGGAGACAATGAGCAGTTCTTC. Its translation is CASSPRLAGDNEQFF.

The chain employs TRBV10-1 and TRBJ1-1; D perhaps matches TRBD1 (6 bases). The CDR3 covers 14 residues. Germline CDR1 and CDR2: WNHNN and SYGVQD (reference sequence). V was shortened by 4 bases and J by 9 bases, with 18 bases between the two germline ends. The CDR3 reads CASSGGTGQLQAFF. CDR3 bases: TGCGCCAGCAGTGGGGGGACGGGACAACTTCAAGCTTTCTTT.

This sequence joins TRBV28 and TRBJ2-5; possible D gene TRBD2, 6 bases. V was shortened by 6 bases and J by 5 bases, with 22 bases between the two germline ends. CDR3 length: 16 amino acids. The V gene's germline CDR1 is MDHEN and CDR2 SYDVKM. The CDR3 loop is CASRPPRGSKGETQYF. The CDR3 region has the DNA TGTGCCAGCAGACCCCCCCGGGGGAGTAAGGGGGAGACCCAGTACTTC.

V gene TRBV28 combines with J gene TRBJ2-6; 8 bases agree with TRBD1. From germline, CDR1 is MDHEN and CDR2 SYDVKM. V lost 6 bases to trimming and J lost 0 bases; unmatched junction nucleotides: 10. The CDR3 loop spans 18 amino acids. The CDR3 spells CASSSPGQASSGANVLTF. For the CDR3, the DNA is TGTGCCAGCAGCAGTCCGGGACAGGCTAGCTCTGGGGCCAACGTCCTGACTTTC.

V and J are TRBV28 and TRBJ2-7; weak D call: TRBD2 (5 bases). Deletions cut 3 bases from V and 4 bases from J, with 16 bases between. From germline, CDR1 is MDHEN and CDR2 SYDVKM. The CDR3 contains 15 residues. The CDR3 nucleotides read TGTGCCAGCAGTTTTACCGGGGTGGTCGGATACGAGCAGTACTTC. This translates into CASSFTGVVGYEQYF.

The genes are TRBV5-1 and TRBJ1-5; D not resolved. With 0 bases removed from V and 6 bases from J, the gap between germline ends came to 10 bases. CDR1 is SGHRS and CDR2 is YFSETQ in the germline V gene. This CDR3 comprises 14 residues. The CDR3 DNA sequence: TGCGCCAGCAGCTTGGATTCTTTCGGTCAGCCCCAGCATTTT. Translating it yields CASSLDSFGQPQHF. Drawing the rest from reference TRBV5-1 and TRBJ1-5, the complete variable domain is KAGVTQTPRYLIKTRGQQVTLSCSPISGHRSVSWYQQTPGQGLQFLFEYFSETQRNKGNFPGRFSGRQFSNSRSEMNVSTLELGDSALYLCASSLDSFGQPQHFGDGTRLSIL.

The chain combines TRBV7-9 with TRBJ2-7, with TRBD1 matching over 8 bases. The CDR3 covers 15 residues. CDR1 SEHNR and CDR2 FQNEAQ come from the germline V gene (reference sequence). After removal of 5 bases from V and 5 bases from J, the junction contained 11 bases not matched to a gene. CDR3 protein: CASSPRTGSSNEQYF. Written as DNA, the CDR3 is TGTGCCAGCAGCCCAAGGACAGGGTCATCGAACGAGCAGTACTTC.